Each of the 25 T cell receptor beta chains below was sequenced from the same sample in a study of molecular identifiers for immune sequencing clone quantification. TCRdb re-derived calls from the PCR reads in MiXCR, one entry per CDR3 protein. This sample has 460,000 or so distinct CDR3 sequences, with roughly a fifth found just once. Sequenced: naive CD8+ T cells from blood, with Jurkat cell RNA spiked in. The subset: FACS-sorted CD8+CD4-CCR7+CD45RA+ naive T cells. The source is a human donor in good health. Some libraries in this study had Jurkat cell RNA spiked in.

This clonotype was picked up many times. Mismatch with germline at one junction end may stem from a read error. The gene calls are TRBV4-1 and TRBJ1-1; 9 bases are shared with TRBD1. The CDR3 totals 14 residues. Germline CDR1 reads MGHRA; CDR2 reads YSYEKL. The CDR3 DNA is TGTGCCAGCAGCCCTGGGACAGGGATCACTGAAGCTTTCTTT. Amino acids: CASSPGTGITEAFF.

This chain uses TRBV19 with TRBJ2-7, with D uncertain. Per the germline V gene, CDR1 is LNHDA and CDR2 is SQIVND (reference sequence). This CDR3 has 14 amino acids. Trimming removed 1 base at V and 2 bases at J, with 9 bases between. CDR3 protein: CASSIVNTAYEQYF. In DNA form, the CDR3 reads TGTGCCAGTAGTATAGTGAACACCGCCTACGAGCAGTACTTC. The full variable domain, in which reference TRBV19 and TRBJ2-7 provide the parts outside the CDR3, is DGGITQSPKYLFRKEGQNVTLSCEQNLNHDAMYWYRQDPGQGLRLIYYSQIVNDFQKGDIAEGYSVSREKKESFPLTVTSAQKNPTAFYLCASSIVNTAYEQYFGPGTRLTVT.

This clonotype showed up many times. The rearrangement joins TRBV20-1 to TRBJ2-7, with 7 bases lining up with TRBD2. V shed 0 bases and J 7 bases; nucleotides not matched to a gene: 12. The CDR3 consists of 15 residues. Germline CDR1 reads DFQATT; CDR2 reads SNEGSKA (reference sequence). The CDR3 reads CSARDPLADSWEQYF. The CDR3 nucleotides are TGCAGTGCTAGAGACCCTCTAGCGGACTCCTGGGAGCAGTACTTC.

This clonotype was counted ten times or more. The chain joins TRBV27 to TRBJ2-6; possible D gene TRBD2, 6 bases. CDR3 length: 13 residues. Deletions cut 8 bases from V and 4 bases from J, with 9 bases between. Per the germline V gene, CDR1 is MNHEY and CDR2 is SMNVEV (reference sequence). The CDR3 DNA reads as TGTGCCAGCGCGGGGCCAGGGGCCAACGTCCTGACTTTC. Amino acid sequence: CASAGPGANVLTF. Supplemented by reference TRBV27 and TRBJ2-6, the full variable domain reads EAQVTQNPRYLITVTGKKLTVTCSQNMNHEYMSWYRQDPGLGLRQIYYSMNVEVTDKGDVPEGYKVSRKEKRNFPLILESPSPNQTSLYFCASAGPGANVLTFGAGSRLTVL.

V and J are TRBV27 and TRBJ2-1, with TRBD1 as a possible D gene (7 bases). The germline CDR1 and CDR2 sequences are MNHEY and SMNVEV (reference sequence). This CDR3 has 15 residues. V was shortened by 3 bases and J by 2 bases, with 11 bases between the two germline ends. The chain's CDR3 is CASSLQGGPYNEQFF. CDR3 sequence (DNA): TGTGCCAGCAGTTTGCAGGGGGGACCCTACAATGAGCAGTTCTTC.

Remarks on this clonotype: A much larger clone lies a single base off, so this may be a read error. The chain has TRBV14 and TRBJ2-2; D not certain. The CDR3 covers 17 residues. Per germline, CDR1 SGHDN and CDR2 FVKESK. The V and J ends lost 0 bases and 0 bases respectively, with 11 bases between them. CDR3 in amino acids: CASSQEQWRTNTGELFF. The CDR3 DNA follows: TGTGCCAGCAGCCAAGAACAGTGGCGGACGAACACCGGGGAGCTGTTTTTT.

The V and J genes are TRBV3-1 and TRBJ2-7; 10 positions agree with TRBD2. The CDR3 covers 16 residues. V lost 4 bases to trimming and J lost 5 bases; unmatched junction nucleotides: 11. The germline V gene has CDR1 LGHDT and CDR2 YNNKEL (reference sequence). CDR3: CASSRTSGKGRDEQYF. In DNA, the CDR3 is TGTGCCAGCAGCCGGACTAGCGGAAAAGGAAGGGACGAGCAGTACTTC.

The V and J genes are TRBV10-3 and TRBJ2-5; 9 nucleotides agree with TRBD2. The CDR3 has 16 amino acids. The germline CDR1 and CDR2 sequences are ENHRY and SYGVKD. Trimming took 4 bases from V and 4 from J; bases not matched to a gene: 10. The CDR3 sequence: CAISAVAGAGIETQYF. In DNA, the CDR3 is TGTGCCATCAGTGCTGTAGCGGGGGCCGGGATAGAGACCCAGTACTTC.

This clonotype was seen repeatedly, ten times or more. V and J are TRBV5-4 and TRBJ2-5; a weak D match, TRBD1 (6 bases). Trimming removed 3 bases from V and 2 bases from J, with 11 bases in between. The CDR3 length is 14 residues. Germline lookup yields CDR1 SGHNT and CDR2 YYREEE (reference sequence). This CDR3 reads CASSSGHGQETQYF. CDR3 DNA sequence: TGTGCCAGCAGCTCGGGACATGGGCAAGAGACCCAGTACTTC. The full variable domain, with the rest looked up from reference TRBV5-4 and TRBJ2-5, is ETGVTQSPTHLIKTRGQQVTLRCSSQSGHNTVSWYQQALGQGPQFIFQYYREEENGRGNFPPRFSGLQFPNYSSELNVNALELDDSALYLCASSSGHGQETQYFGPGTRLLVL.

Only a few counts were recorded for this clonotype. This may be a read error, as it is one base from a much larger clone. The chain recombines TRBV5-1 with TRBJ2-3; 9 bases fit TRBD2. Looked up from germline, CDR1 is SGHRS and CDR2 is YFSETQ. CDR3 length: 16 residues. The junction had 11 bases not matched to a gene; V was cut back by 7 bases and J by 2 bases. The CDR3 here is CASGGELAGSTDTQYF. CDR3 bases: TGCGCCAGCGGCGGCGAGCTAGCGGGGTCCACAGATACGCAGTATTTT.

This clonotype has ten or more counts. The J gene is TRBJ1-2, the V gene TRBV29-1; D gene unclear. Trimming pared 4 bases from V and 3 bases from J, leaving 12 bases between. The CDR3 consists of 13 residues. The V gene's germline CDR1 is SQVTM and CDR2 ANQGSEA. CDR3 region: CSVAGQTYYGYTF. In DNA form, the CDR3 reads TGCAGCGTTGCCGGTCAGACATACTATGGCTACACCTTC.

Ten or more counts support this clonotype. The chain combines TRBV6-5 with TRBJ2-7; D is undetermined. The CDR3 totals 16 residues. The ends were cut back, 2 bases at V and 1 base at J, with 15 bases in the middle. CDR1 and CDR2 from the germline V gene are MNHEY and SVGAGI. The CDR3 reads CASSYGSGLGSYEQYF. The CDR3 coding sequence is TGTGCCAGCAGTTACGGTTCGGGTCTGGGGTCCTACGAGCAGTACTTC.

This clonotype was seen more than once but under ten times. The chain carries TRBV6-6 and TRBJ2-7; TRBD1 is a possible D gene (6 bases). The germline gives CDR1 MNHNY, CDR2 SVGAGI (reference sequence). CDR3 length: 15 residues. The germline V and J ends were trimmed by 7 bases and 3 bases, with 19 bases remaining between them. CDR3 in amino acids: CASKGVRGQNYEQYF. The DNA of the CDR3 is TGTGCCAGCAAGGGGGTACGTGGACAGAACTACGAGCAGTACTTC.

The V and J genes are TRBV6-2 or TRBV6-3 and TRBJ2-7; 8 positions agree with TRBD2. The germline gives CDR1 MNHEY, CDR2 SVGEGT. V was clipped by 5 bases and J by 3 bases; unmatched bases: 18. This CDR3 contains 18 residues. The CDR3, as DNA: TGTGCCAGCAGTCCCCTCTGGCGGGAGGACAAAGGGGGCTACGAGCAGTACTTC. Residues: CASSPLWREDKGGYEQYF.

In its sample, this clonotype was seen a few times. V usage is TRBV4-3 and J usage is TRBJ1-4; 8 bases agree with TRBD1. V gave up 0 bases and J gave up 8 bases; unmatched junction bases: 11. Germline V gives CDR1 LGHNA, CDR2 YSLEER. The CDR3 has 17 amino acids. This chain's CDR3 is CASSQDLNDRGREKLFF. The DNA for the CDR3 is TGCGCCAGCAGCCAAGATTTAAATGACAGGGGAAGGGAAAAACTGTTTTTT.

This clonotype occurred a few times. The CDR3 DNA follows: TGTGCCAGCAGCCAAGATCGCGGGACAGGTCCAAAATCCGATACGCAGTATTTT. Translated, it gives CASSQDRGTGPKSDTQYF. The chain couples TRBV3-1 to TRBJ2-3; 8 positions match TRBD1. The V gene end was trimmed by 0 bases and the J gene end by 6 bases; junction bases not matched to a gene: 14. This CDR3 is 18 amino acids long. Germline V gene sequence: CDR1 LGHDT, CDR2 YNNKEL (reference sequence).

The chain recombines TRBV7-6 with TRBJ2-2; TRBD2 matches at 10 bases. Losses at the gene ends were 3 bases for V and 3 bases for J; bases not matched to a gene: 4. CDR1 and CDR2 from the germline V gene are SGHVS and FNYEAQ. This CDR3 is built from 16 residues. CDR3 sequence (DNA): TGTGCCAGCAGCTTCCAAGCGGGGGGGCACACCGGGGAGCTGTTTTTT. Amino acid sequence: CASSFQAGGHTGELFF. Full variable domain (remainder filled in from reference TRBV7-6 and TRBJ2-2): GAGVSQSPRYKVTKRGQDVALRCDPISGHVSLYWYRQALGQGPEFLTYFNYEAQQDKSGLPNDRFSAERPEGSISTLTIQRTEQRDSAMYRCASSFQAGGHTGELFFGEGSRLTVL.

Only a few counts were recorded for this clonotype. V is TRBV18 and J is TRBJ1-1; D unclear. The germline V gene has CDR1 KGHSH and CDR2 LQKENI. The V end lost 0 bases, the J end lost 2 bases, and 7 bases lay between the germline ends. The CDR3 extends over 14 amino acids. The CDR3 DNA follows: TGTGCCAGCTCACCACCCAGGCCTAACACTGAAGCTTTCTTT. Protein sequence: CASSPPRPNTEAFF.

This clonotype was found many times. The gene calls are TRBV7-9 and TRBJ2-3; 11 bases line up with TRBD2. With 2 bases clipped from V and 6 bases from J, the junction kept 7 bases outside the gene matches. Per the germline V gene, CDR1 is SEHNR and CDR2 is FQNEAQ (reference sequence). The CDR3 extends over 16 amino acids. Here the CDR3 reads CASSLITSGSLDTQYF. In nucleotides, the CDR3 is TGTGCCAGCAGCTTAATAACTAGCGGGAGCTTGGATACGCAGTATTTT.

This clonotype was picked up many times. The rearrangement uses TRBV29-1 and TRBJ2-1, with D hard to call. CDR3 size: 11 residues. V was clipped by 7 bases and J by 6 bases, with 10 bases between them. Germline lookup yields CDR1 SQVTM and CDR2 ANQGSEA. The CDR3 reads CSAVPGNEQFF. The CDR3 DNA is TGCAGCGCTGTCCCCGGCAATGAGCAGTTCTTC.

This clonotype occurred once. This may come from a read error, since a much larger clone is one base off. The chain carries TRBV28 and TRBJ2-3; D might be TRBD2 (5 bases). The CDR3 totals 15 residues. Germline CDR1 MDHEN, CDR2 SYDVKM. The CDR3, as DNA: TGTGCCAGCAGTTTGGAGGACCTCAGCACAGATGCGCAGTATTTT. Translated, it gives CASSLEDLSTDAQYF.

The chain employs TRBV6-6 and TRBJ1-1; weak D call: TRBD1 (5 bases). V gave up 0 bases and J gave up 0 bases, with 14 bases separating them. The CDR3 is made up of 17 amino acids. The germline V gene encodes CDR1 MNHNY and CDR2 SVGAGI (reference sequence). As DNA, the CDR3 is TGTGCCAGCAGTTACTCGATGGGGGTTATGATGAACACTGAAGCTTTCTTT. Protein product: CASSYSMGVMMNTEAFF.

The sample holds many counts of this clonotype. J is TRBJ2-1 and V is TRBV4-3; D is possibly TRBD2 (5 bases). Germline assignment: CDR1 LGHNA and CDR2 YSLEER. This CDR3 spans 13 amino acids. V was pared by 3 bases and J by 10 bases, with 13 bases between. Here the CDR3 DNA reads TGCGCCAGCAGCCACACTAGGAAGCCGGAGCAGTTCTTC. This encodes CASSHTRKPEQFF.

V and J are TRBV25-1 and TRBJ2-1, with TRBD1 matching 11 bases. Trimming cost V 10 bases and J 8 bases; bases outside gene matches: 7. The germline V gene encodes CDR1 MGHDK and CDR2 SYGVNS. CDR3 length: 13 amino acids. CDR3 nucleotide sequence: TGTGCCACCGGGACAGGGGGGAACGATGAGCAGTTCTTC. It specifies CATGTGGNDEQFF.

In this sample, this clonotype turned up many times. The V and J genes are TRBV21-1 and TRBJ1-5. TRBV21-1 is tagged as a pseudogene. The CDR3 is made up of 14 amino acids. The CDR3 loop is CASSKVACDQPQHF. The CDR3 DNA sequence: TGTGCCAGCAGCAAAGTGGCATGTGATCAGCCCCAGCATTTT.